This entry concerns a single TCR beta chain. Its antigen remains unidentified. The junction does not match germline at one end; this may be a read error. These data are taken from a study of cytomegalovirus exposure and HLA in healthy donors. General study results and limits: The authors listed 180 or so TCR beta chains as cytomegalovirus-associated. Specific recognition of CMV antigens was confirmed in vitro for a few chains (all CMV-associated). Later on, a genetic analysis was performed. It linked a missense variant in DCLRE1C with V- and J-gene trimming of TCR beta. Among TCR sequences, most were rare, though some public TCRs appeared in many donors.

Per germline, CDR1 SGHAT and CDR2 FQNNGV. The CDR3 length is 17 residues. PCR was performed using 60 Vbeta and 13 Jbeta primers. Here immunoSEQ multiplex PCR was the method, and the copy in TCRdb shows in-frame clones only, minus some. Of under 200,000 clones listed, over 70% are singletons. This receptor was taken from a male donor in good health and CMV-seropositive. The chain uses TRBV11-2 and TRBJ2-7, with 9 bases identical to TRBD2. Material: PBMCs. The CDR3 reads CASSSLRRGSGGHEQHF. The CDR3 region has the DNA TGTGCCAGCAGCTCCCTTCGGAGGGGTAGCGGGGGACACGAGCAGCACTTC.